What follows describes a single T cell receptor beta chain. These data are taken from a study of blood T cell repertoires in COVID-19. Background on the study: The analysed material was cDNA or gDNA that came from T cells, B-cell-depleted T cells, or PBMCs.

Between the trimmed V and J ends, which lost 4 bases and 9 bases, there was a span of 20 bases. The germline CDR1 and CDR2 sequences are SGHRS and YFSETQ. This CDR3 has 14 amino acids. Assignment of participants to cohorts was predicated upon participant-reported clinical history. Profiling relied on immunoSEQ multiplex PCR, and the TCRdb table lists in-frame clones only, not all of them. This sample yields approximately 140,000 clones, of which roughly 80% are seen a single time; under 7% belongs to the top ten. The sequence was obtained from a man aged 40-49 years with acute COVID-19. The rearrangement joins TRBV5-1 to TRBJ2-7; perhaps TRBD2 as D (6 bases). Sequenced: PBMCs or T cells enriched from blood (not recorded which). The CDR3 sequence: CASSPPGEGTRQYF. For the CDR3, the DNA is TGCGCCAGCAGCCCACCGGGGGAAGGGACGAGGCAGTACTTC.